This T cell receptor beta chain was captured in a study of cytomegalovirus exposure and HLA in healthy donors. Study-wide results and limits: Across donors, sequencing depth was assumed by presence/absence analyses to be roughly uniform. Most TCRs appeared rarely, but some public TCRs recurred in many donors. Fewer N-insertions (relative to the roughly 610-donor mean) were reportedly seen in an Asian-associated ancestry cluster in a later analysis.

Use of 60 Vbeta and 13 Jbeta primers characterized the PCR. The protocol was immunoSEQ multiplex PCR, while the TCRdb copy is restricted to in-frame clones and leaves out a portion. The table records 160,000 or so clones, around 84% of them present only once. V was shortened by 2 bases and J by 1 base, with 13 bases between the two germline ends. CDR3 length equals 16 residues. Germline V lookup: CDR1 SGHTA, CDR2 FQGNSA. Of note for this clone: Its antigen remains unidentified.

This TCR derives from a woman between 18 and 29 years old in good health and CMV-seronegative. The sequencing input was PBMCs. The chain joins TRBV7-2 to TRBJ2-3, with D possibly TRBD2 on 5 matching bases. CDR3 coding DNA: TGTGCCAGCAGCTTAATTGGCGGGTTGGGCACAGATACGCAGTATTTT. Its protein is CASSLIGGLGTDTQYF.